This T cell receptor beta chain originates from a study of blood T cell repertoires in COVID-19 (dated by TCRdb to 2020 to 2022). In terms of the full investigation: The collaborator samples originated in the United States, Italy and Spain and spanned the acute and convalescent phases of COVID-19. The prospective study material was composed of cDNA or gDNA derived from T cells, B-cell-depleted T cells, or PBMCs. The dataset comprised deeply sampled blood TCRbeta repertoires from subjects exposed to, actively infected with, or recovered from COVID-19. The repertoires were made available in a free public database intended to serve as a resource for research on the immune response to SARS-CoV-2. The samples were drawn from two sources: the first 160 participants of the ongoing ImmuneRACE study, and 950 to 1,500 subjects contributed by 6 global collaborators. Sample metadata almost always included a de-identified subject ID, COVID-19 status, age in years and sex. Where available, HLA class I and class II types were taken from metadata supplied by the sample provider and were not determined by assay-based typing. What the study reported, not specific to this receptor: The quantity of clinical and demographic metadata differed by source and by participant and was supplied without curation.

Worth noting for this clone: Its target antigen remains unknown. There are no base qualities to consult, and no much larger clone falls within one base.

Participants in the prospective study were aged roughly 18 to 90 years, lived in more than 20 United States geographic areas, and enrolled through a virtual design. In the prospective study, participants were assigned to cohorts based on the clinical history participants reported in a screening survey and a study questionnaire. For ImmuneRACE Cohort 3, a participant was defined as recovered based on two consecutive negative NP/OP PCR tests, clearance by a healthcare professional, or resolution of symptoms. Each participant in the prospective study had whole blood, serum and a nasopharyngeal or oropharyngeal swab collected by mobile phlebotomists. Over an approximately 2-month period, participants in the prospective study had the option of providing additional blood draws and questionnaires. Before DNA extraction, prospective study blood samples were shipped either frozen or at room temperature.

TCRbeta CDR3 regions were amplified from genomic DNA using the immunoSEQ Assay, a bias-controlled multiplex PCR. In the source study's methods: The number of nucleated cells in each sample was estimated from the amplification of reference gene primers within the assay. To quantify the absolute abundance of each unique TCRbeta CDR3 rearrangement, sequence reads were collapsed and filtered. For each sample, productive Simpson clonality was calculated as the square root of Simpson's diversity index over productive rearrangements. In TCRdb, the immuneACCESS table is reduced to in-frame sequences with V and J assigned. These tables do not hold every clone; where another copy was compared, an unresolved V gene accounts for under half, and the others remain unexplained. D and trimming were read from the DNA, whereas the V and J calls and clone size are those reported in that table. Present in this sample are 300,000 to 350,000 clones, approximately 83% of which were seen just once. In total, the top ten clones hold less than 2.5% of the sample.

The clonotype was recovered from a young man who had recovered from COVID-19. Material: PBMCs or T cells enriched from blood (not recorded which).

The CDR3 region: CAISVLPGLAGGPGTDTQYF. The DNA is as follows: TGTGCCATCAGCGTCCTCCCGGGACTAGCGGGGGGGCCGGGCACAGATACGCAGTATTTT. This chain joins TRBV10-3 to TRBJ2-3, with TRBD2 identical over 16 junction bases. There are 20 amino acids in the CDR3, from cysteine to phenylalanine inclusive. The retained sequence is limited to the CDR3, 60 bases, with the frame set at the first base. Taken from the germline V gene, the CDR1 and CDR2 loops are ENHRY and SYGVKD. V ends up 6 bases short and J 1 base short, with an unmatched junction base count of 13.